What follows is one TCR beta chain and its context. The antigen remains undetermined. Amplified regions were TCR beta CDR3 sequences from RNA transcripts. HTBI primers were the set used in a first-round RT-PCR of the TCR CDR3. TCRdb recomputed calls from the multiplex PCR reads with MiXCR, one row per CDR3 protein. The table shows some 580,000 distinct CDR3 sequences, with more than 15% occurring only once. This record belongs to a study of T cells in Graves' hyperthyroidism and ophthalmopathy. About the research overall: Peripheral blood collection took place at initial diagnosis, before any treatment.

V shed 0 bases and J shed 2 bases, with 6 bases lying between them. The CDR3 loop spans 15 amino acids. Germline lookup yields CDR1 SGHRS and CDR2 YFSETQ. Diagnoses were made from clinical symptoms, serum measures (thyroxine and TRAb), thyroid ultrasound and orbital computed tomography. Study-wide points: Expanded thyroid clonotypes (above 0.001) were mostly also found in blood.

The material sequenced was blood. The sequence came from a middle-aged woman with Graves' ophthalmopathy. This chain links TRBV5-1 with TRBJ2-6, with D uncertain. The CDR3 nucleotides are TGCGCCAGCAGCTTGGGAGATGCTGGGGCCAACGTCCTGACTTTC. Amino acids: CASSLGDAGANVLTF.